A selection of T cell receptor beta chains follows, all from one sample in a study of molecular identifiers for immune sequencing clone quantification. TCRdb used MiXCR to reprocess the PCR reads, holding one entry per CDR3 protein. Seen here are about 97,000 distinct CDR3 sequences, 30% to 35% observed once, and the top ten hold about 9.1%. The specimen sequenced was naive CD8+ T cells from blood, with Jurkat cell RNA spiked in. Source of these receptors: a human donor in good health. Some libraries in this study had Jurkat cell RNA spiked in. Each CDR3 is given with its conserved first and last residue. D genes are given only for firm matches. Clone size is shown for a subset of rows, as once, few, many or a class of expanded clone.

cdr3_aa: CASSPSTGSTDTQYF; cdr3_nt: TGTGCCAGCAGCCCCTCAACAGGTAGCACAGATACGCAGTATTTT; v_call: TRBV7-9; d_call: NA; j_call: TRBJ2-3; clone_size: many
cdr3_aa: CSARRGRTYEQYF; cdr3_nt: TGCAGTGCTAGACGCGGCAGAACCTACGAGCAGTACTTC; v_call: TRBV20-1; d_call: NA; j_call: TRBJ2-7; clone_size: NA
cdr3_aa: CATSDLGNIQYF; cdr3_nt: TGTGCCACCAGTGATTTGGGTAACATTCAGTACTTC; v_call: TRBV24-1; d_call: NA; j_call: TRBJ2-4; clone_size: few
cdr3_aa: CASSRDARWYEQYF; cdr3_nt: TGTGCCAGCAGCCGGGACGCACGCTGGTACGAGCAGTACTTC; v_call: TRBV14; d_call: NA; j_call: TRBJ2-7; clone_size: NA
cdr3_aa: CASSWGQAGEQFF; cdr3_nt: TGTGCCAGCAGCTGGGGACAAGCTGGTGAGCAGTTCTTC; v_call: TRBV5-4; d_call: NA; j_call: TRBJ2-1; clone_size: NA
cdr3_aa: CASNQWRDTQYF; cdr3_nt: TGTGCCAGCAACCAATGGCGAGATACGCAGTATTTT; v_call: TRBV12-3/TRBV12-4; d_call: NA; j_call: TRBJ2-3; clone_size: many
cdr3_aa: CASSSVRDSTNAYEQYF; cdr3_nt: TGTGCCAGCAGTTCCGTCAGAGACAGCACCAACGCCTACGAGCAGTACTTC; v_call: TRBV28; d_call: NA; j_call: TRBJ2-7; clone_size: few
cdr3_aa: CASSWAAGTGWYEQYF; cdr3_nt: TGTGCCAGCAGTTGGGCCGCCGGGACAGGGTGGTACGAGCAGTACTTC; v_call: TRBV6-2/TRBV6-3; d_call: TRBD1; j_call: TRBJ2-7; clone_size: NA
cdr3_aa: CASSSSRGGNEQFF; cdr3_nt: TGTGCCAGCAGTTCTTCACGGGGGGGGAATGAGCAGTTCTTC; v_call: TRBV6-2/TRBV6-3; d_call: TRBD2; j_call: TRBJ2-1; clone_size: NA
cdr3_aa: CASSLPTGLTSYEQYF; cdr3_nt: TGTGCCAGCAGTTTACCGACGGGACTAACCTCCTACGAGCAGTACTTC; v_call: TRBV28; d_call: TRBD2; j_call: TRBJ2-7; clone_size: NA
cdr3_aa: CASSIRTSAIYYNEQFF; cdr3_nt: TGTGCCAGCAGCATAAGAACTAGCGCCATCTACTACAATGAGCAGTTCTTC; v_call: TRBV7-2; d_call: TRBD2; j_call: TRBJ2-1; clone_size: many
cdr3_aa: CSAIRRGLAGYTEALYF; cdr3_nt: TGCAGTGCTATCCGAAGGGGGCTAGCGGGATACACAGAAGCGCTGTATTTT; v_call: TRBV20-1; d_call: TRBD2; j_call: TRBJ2-3; clone_size: once
cdr3_aa: CASIPRGSSGNTIHF; cdr3_nt: TGTGCCAGCATTCCGAGGGGGAGCTCTGGAAACACCATACATTTT; v_call: TRBV28; d_call: NA; j_call: TRBJ1-3; clone_size: NA
cdr3_aa: CASSPISSYEQYF; cdr3_nt: TGTGCCAGCAGCCCGATTAGCTCCTACGAGCAGTACTTC; v_call: TRBV13; d_call: NA; j_call: TRBJ2-7; clone_size: many
cdr3_aa: CATSRYQGTTETQSF; cdr3_nt: TGTGCCACCAGCAGGTACCAGGGGACTACAGAGACCCAGTCCTTC; v_call: TRBV15; d_call: NA; j_call: TRBJ2-5; clone_size: NA
cdr3_aa: CASRPPGPNIQYF; cdr3_nt: TGTGCCAGCAGGCCCCCGGGACCCAACATTCAGTACTTC; v_call: TRBV7-9; d_call: NA; j_call: TRBJ2-4; clone_size: NA
cdr3_aa: CASSSPGQSVTQYF; cdr3_nt: TGTGCCAGCAGCTCCCCGGGACAGAGTGTGACCCAGTACTTC; v_call: TRBV5-6; d_call: TRBD1; j_call: TRBJ2-5; clone_size: NA
cdr3_aa: CASSLSLAGVTYHNEQFF; cdr3_nt: TGTGCCAGCAGCTTATCCCTAGCGGGAGTTACCTATCACAATGAGCAGTTCTTC; v_call: TRBV11-2; d_call: TRBD2; j_call: TRBJ2-1; clone_size: few
cdr3_aa: CASMKASGRHGYEQYF; cdr3_nt: TGTGCCAGCATGAAGGCTAGCGGGAGGCACGGGTACGAGCAGTACTTC; v_call: TRBV2; d_call: TRBD2; j_call: TRBJ2-7; clone_size: once
cdr3_aa: CASSLGPSGGGYTQYF; cdr3_nt: TGTGCCAGCAGCTTAGGCCCTAGCGGGGGGGGCTATACGCAGTATTTT; v_call: TRBV7-8; d_call: TRBD2; j_call: TRBJ2-3; clone_size: many
cdr3_aa: CASSLLGLTGELFF; cdr3_nt: TGTGCCAGCAGCTTGTTAGGGCTCACCGGGGAGCTGTTTTTT; v_call: TRBV7-9; d_call: NA; j_call: TRBJ2-2; clone_size: many
cdr3_aa: CASSPGQGLSYEQYF; cdr3_nt: TGCGCCAGCAGCCCGGGACAGGGATTATCCTACGAGCAGTACTTC; v_call: TRBV4-3; d_call: TRBD1; j_call: TRBJ2-7; clone_size: NA
cdr3_aa: CASRWDSMAGELFF; cdr3_nt: TGTGCCAGCAGGTGGGACTCCATGGCCGGGGAGCTGTTTTTT; v_call: TRBV6-5; d_call: NA; j_call: TRBJ2-2; clone_size: NA
cdr3_aa: CASSWTGEDSPLHF; cdr3_nt: TGTGCCAGCAGCTGGACAGGAGAGGACTCACCCCTCCACTTT; v_call: TRBV5-4; d_call: TRBD1; j_call: TRBJ1-6; clone_size: NA
cdr3_aa: CASSFSGAEQYF; cdr3_nt: TGTGCCAGCAGTTTTTCGGGGGCCGAGCAGTACTTC; v_call: TRBV12-3/TRBV12-4; d_call: NA; j_call: TRBJ2-7; clone_size: few
cdr3_aa: CASRGLVSYEQYF; cdr3_nt: TGTGCCAGCAGGGGTCTGGTTTCCTACGAGCAGTACTTC; v_call: TRBV25-1; d_call: NA; j_call: TRBJ2-7; clone_size: many
cdr3_aa: CASGLSSEQYF; cdr3_nt: TGTGCCAGCGGCCTGTCATCCGAGCAGTACTTC; v_call: TRBV5-6; d_call: NA; j_call: TRBJ2-7; clone_size: NA
cdr3_aa: CASSPRGPGANVLTF; cdr3_nt: TGTGCCAGCAGCCCCAGGGGGCCTGGGGCCAACGTCCTGACTTTC; v_call: TRBV27; d_call: TRBD1; j_call: TRBJ2-6; clone_size: NA
cdr3_aa: CASSYGTGLAGELFF; cdr3_nt: TGTGCCAGCAGTTACGGGACAGGGTTGGCCGGGGAGCTGTTTTTT; v_call: TRBV6-2/TRBV6-3; d_call: TRBD1; j_call: TRBJ2-2; clone_size: few
cdr3_aa: CASSKSTTRGRFTDTQYF; cdr3_nt: TGTGCCAGCAGCAAAAGCACAACACGGGGACGCTTCACGGATACGCAGTATTTT; v_call: TRBV21-1; d_call: NA; j_call: TRBJ2-3; clone_size: NA
cdr3_aa: CASSLTGGEQFF; cdr3_nt: TGTGCCAGCAGTTTGACTGGGGGGGAGCAGTTCTTC; v_call: TRBV2; d_call: NA; j_call: TRBJ2-1; clone_size: NA
cdr3_aa: CASSLGPGADEQFF; cdr3_nt: TGCGCCAGCAGCCTCGGTCCCGGGGCCGATGAGCAGTTCTTC; v_call: TRBV4-1; d_call: NA; j_call: TRBJ2-1; clone_size: few
cdr3_aa: CASSPGRNTEAFF; cdr3_nt: TGTGCCAGCAGCCCGGGGCGTAACACTGAAGCTTTCTTT; v_call: TRBV9; d_call: NA; j_call: TRBJ1-1; clone_size: many
cdr3_aa: CASSQDSGTNQPQHF; cdr3_nt: TGTGCCAGCAGCCAAGACTCGGGGACGAATCAGCCCCAGCATTTT; v_call: TRBV4-2; d_call: NA; j_call: TRBJ1-5; clone_size: NA
cdr3_aa: CASSFPFGDPIDQPQHF; cdr3_nt: TGTGCCAGCAGTTTCCCCTTTGGAGATCCTATTGATCAGCCCCAGCATTTT; v_call: TRBV28; d_call: NA; j_call: TRBJ1-5; clone_size: few
cdr3_aa: CSAHIEDRAYEQYF; cdr3_nt: TGCAGTGCTCACATCGAGGACAGGGCCTACGAGCAGTACTTC; v_call: TRBV20-1; d_call: TRBD1; j_call: TRBJ2-7; clone_size: NA
cdr3_aa: CASLAGGSPDTQYF; cdr3_nt: TGTGCCAGCTTAGCGGGAGGCAGCCCAGATACGCAGTATTTT; v_call: TRBV28; d_call: TRBD2; j_call: TRBJ2-3; clone_size: few